This T cell receptor beta chain was recovered during a study of T cells expressing NK-cell markers. For the study at large: It was from sorted CD3+CD56+NKG2C+, CD3+CD56+NKG2C- and CD3+CD56-NKG2C+ T cells that TCR beta repertoires came.

After re-calling the 5' RACE reads, TCRdb lists one entry per CDR3 protein, DNA absent. The table lists about 380,000 distinct CDR3 sequences. CDR1 and CDR2 from the germline V gene are LGHDT and YNNKEL (reference sequence). CDR3 size: 16 residues. The receptor's source is a man aged 18 to 69 in good health. The rearrangement uses TRBV3-1 and TRBJ1-2. The material sequenced was blood T cells: a sorted CD56 or NKG2C T cell subset, CD4+ or CD8+ T cells, or bulk PBMC T cells (not recorded which). The CDR3 is CASSQVRRSTNYGYTF.